Following are 2 T cell receptor beta chains from one sample sequenced in a study of cytomegalovirus exposure and HLA in healthy donors. Researchers ran the PCR with 60 Vbeta and 13 Jbeta primers. Produced via immunoSEQ multiplex PCR; TCRdb's table is partial and in-frame only. The sample yields 100,000 to 150,000 clones, less than 90% seen once. Sequencing was done on a sample of PBMCs. The receptors stem from a young man in good health and CMV-seropositive.

The rearrangement uses TRBV14 and TRBJ1-3; D remains ambiguous. This CDR3 contains 16 residues. Germline values: CDR1 SGHDN, CDR2 FVKESK. Trimming took 0 bases from V and 3 from J, leaving 12 bases between them. Here the CDR3 DNA reads TGTGCCAGCAGCCAAGATAGCCCGTTTAGTGGAAACACCATATATTTT. Translated: CASSQDSPFSGNTIYF.

This chain joins TRBV11-2 and TRBJ2-3, with a weak D call TRBD1 (7 bases). Germline V lookup: CDR1 SGHAT, CDR2 FQNNGV. The CDR3 extends over 15 amino acids. V was shortened by 6 bases and J by 4 bases, with 17 bases between the two germline ends. CDR3 region: CASRGRGDSSDTQYF. The CDR3, as DNA: TGTGCCAGCAGGGGCAGGGGGGATTCATCAGATACGCAGTATTTT.